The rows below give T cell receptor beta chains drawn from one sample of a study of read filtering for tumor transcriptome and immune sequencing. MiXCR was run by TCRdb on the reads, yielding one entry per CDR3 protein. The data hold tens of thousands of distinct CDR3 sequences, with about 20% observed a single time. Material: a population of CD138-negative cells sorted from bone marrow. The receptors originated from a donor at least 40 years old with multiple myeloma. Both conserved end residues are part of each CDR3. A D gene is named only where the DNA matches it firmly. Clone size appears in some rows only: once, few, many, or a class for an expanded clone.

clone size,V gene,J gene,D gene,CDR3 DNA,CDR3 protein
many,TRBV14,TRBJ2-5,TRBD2,TGTGCCAGCAGCCAAGATTTAACTAGCGGGATTACAGAGACCCAGTACTTC,CASSQDLTSGITETQYF
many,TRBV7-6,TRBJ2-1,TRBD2,TGTGCCAGCAGCTTTCAACCAGCGGGAGGCAATGAGCAGTTCTTC,CASSFQPAGGNEQFF
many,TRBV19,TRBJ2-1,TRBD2,TGTGCCAGTAGTATAGGAAACGGCGGGAGCCCCCACAATGAGCAGTTCTTC,CASSIGNGGSPHNEQFF
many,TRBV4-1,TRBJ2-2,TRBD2,TGCGCCAGCAGCCAATTTCCTCATGGGGGGGGACTAGCGGTAAACACCGGGGAGCTGTTTTTT,CASSQFPHGGGLAVNTGELFF
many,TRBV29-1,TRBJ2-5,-,TGCAGCGTTGAACGCGGCCAAGAGACCCAGTACTTC,CSVERGQETQYF
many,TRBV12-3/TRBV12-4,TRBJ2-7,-,TGTGCCAGCAGTTTCGGTGAGATATACGAGCAGTACTTC,CASSFGEIYEQYF
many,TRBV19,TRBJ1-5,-,TGTGCCAGTAGTATCGCAGGGGAGCGTCTGAGTCAGCCCCAGCATTTT,CASSIAGERLSQPQHF
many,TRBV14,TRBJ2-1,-,TGTGCCAGCAGTCGTAGCGGCGCCTACAATGAGCAGTTCTTC,CASSRSGAYNEQFF
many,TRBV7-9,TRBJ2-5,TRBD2,TGTGCCAGCAGTTTTGGACTAGCGGGAGCCCAAGAGACCCAGTACTTC,CASSFGLAGAQETQYF
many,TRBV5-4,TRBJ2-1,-,TGTGCCAGCAGCCAGATTGGGTTGGGTGAGCAGTTCTTC,CASSQIGLGEQFF
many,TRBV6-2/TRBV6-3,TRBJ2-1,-,TGTGCCAGCAGTCCCCGATGGAGACCGGCGAGTTCCTACAATGAGCAGTTCTTC,CASSPRWRPASSYNEQFF
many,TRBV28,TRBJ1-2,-,TGTGCCAGCAAAACAGGCCAGGGCGCTGGCTACACCTTC,CASKTGQGAGYTF
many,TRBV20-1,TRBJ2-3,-,TGCAGTGCTAGTATTGACACAGATACGCAGTATTTT,CSASIDTDTQYF
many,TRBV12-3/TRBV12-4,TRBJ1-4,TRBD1,TGTGCCAGCAGCCAAGGACAGGGAGTAGTTAATGAAAAACTGTTTTTT,CASSQGQGVVNEKLFF
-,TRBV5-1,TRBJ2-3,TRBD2,TGCGCCAGCATATCCGGAGTAAGCGGGAAAAAGTTT,CASISGVSGKKF
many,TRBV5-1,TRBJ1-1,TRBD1,TGCGCCAGCAGCCTCCGTGGGACAGGGGACGGTACTGAAGCTTTCTTT,CASSLRGTGDGTEAFF
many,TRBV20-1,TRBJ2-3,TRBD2,TGCAGTGCTAGAGATCTAGCGGGAGGTACAGATACGCAGTATTTT,CSARDLAGGTDTQYF
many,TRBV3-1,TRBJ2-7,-,TGTGCCAGCACCGAAGGGCAGGGCGAGGGCGAGCAGTACTTC,CASTEGQGEGEQYF
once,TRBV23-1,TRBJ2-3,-,TGCGCCAGCAGTCAACCCCGACAGGCTAGCGCAGATACGCAGTATTTT,CASSQPRQASADTQYF
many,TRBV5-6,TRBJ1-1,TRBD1,TGTGCCAGCAGCCCGCGACAGGGGAGAATGAACACTGAAGCTTTCTTT,CASSPRQGRMNTEAFF